Here is one T cell receptor beta chain with its context. Antigen: not known. The CDR3 has 14 residues. Germline values: CDR1 MDHEN, CDR2 SYDVKM. Trimming removed 2 bases at V and 5 bases at J, with 12 bases between. This specimen comes from a study of radiotherapy plus CTLA-4 blockade in lung cancer. Whole-study context: Objective responses were seen in more than 15% of patients, disease control in about 33%. Study-wide results and limits: After radiotherapy and ipilimumab, tumor-derived clones expanded in peripheral blood.

The assay was immunoSEQ multiplex PCR, and TCRdb's table has in-frame clones only and misses some. The sample includes roughly 50,000 clones, roughly 81% seen only once; the top ten take around 4.8%. The gene calls are TRBV28 and TRBJ1-1; the D gene is possibly TRBD1 (5 bases). This clonotype originated in a human donor with non-small cell lung cancer whose response to radiotherapy plus ipilimumab could not be evaluated. The material was peripheral blood, obtained from a patient treated with radiotherapy plus ipilimumab. The CDR3 protein is CASSLVQGGTEAFF. The CDR3 coding sequence is TGTGCCAGCAGTTTAGTCCAGGGTGGGACTGAAGCTTTCTTT. The entire variable domain, with the rest obtained from reference TRBV28 and TRBJ1-1, is as follows: DVKVTQSSRYLVKRTGEKVFLECVQDMDHENMFWYRQDPGLGLRLIYFSYDVKMKEKGDIPEGYSVSREKKERFSLILESASTNQTSMYLCASSLVQGGTEAFFGQGTRLTVV.